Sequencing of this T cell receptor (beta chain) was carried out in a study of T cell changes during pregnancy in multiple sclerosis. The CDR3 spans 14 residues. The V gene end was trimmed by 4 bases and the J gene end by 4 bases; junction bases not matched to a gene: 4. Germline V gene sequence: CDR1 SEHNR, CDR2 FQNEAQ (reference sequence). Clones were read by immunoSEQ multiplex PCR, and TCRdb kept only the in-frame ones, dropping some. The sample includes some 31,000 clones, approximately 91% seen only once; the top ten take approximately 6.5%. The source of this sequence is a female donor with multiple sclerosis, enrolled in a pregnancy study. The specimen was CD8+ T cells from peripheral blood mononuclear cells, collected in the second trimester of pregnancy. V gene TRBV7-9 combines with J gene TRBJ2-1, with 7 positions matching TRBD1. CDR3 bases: TGTGCCAGCAGCTCCCCGACAGGGTACAATGAGCAGTTCTTC. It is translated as CASSSPTGYNEQFF.